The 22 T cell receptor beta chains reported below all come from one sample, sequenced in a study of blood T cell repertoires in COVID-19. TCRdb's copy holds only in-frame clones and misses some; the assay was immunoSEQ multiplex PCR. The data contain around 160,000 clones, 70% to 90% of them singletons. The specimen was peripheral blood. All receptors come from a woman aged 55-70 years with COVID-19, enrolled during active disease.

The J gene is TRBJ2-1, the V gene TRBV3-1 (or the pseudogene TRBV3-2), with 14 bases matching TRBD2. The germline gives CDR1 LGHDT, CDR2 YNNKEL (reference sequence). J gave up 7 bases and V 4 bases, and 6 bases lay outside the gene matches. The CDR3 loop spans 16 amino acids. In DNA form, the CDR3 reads TGTGCCAGCAGCCTGGGACTAGCGGGGGTAATGAATGAGCAGTTCTTC. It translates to CASSLGLAGVMNEQFF.

CDR3 nucleotides: TGTGCCAGCAGTCTTACAGGGGTCATCGGCGGGGAGCTGTTTTTT. It codes for CASSLTGVIGGELFF. The chain uses TRBV2 and TRBJ2-2; 7 bases map to TRBD1. After removal of 5 bases from V and 7 bases from J, the junction contained 10 bases not matched to a gene. Germline V gives CDR1 SNHLY, CDR2 FYNNEI. The CDR3 has 15 residues.

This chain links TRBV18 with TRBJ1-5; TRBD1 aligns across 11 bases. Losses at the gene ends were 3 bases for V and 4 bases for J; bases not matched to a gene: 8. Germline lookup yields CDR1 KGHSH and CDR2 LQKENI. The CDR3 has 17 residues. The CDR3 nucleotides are TGTGCCAGCTCACCCGGGACAGGGGGAATGGGTAATCAGCCCCAGCATTTT. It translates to CASSPGTGGMGNQPQHF.

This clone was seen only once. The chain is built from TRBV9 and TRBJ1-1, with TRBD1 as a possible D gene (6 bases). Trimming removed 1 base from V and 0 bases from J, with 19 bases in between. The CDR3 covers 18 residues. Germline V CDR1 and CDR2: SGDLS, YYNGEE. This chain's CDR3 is CASSVRPTSTGMNTEAFF. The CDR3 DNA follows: TGTGCCAGCAGCGTAAGACCCACTTCCACAGGGATGAACACTGAAGCTTTCTTT.

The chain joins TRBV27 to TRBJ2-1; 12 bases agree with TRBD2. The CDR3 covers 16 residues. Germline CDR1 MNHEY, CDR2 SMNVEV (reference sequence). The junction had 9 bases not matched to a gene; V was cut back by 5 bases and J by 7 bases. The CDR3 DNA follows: TGTGCCAGCAGTCCTCTGACTAGCGGGGGCGGAAATGAGCAGTTCTTC. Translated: CASSPLTSGGGNEQFF.

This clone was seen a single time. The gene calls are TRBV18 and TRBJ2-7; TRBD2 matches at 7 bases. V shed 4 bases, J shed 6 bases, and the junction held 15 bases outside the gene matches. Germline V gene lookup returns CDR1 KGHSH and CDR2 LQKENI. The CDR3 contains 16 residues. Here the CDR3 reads CASSRNRGETGGEQYF. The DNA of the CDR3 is TGTGCCAGCTCACGCAACCGGGGGGAAACGGGAGGCGAGCAGTACTTC.

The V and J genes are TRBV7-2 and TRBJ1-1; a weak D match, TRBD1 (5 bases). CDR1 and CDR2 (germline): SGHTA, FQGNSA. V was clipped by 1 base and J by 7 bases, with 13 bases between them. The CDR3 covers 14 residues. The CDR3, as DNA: TGTGCCAGCAGCTTAGATACAGGCCTATATGAAGCTTTCTTT. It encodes CASSLDTGLYEAFF.

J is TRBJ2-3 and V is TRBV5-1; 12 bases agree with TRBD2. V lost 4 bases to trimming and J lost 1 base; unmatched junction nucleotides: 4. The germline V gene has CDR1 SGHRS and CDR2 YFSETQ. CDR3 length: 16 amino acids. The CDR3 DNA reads TGCGCCAGCAGCAAAGCTAGCGGGGGGGGCACAGATACGCAGTATTTT. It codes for CASSKASGGGTDTQYF.

CDR3: CASSSGTAGTEAFF. The CDR3 DNA reads as TGCGCCAGCAGCTCGGGGACAGCGGGCACTGAAGCTTTCTTT. The chain links TRBV5-1 to TRBJ1-1, with 7 bases matching TRBD1. CDR1 SGHRS and CDR2 YFSETQ come from the germline V gene. After removal of 3 bases from V and 4 bases from J, the junction contained 6 bases not matched to a gene. This CDR3 has 14 residues.

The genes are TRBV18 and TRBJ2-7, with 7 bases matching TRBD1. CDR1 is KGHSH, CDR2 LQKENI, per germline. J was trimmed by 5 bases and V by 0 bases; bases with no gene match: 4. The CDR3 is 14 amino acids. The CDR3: CASSPPSTGDEQYF. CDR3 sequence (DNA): TGTGCCAGCTCACCACCGTCTACAGGGGACGAGCAGTACTTC.

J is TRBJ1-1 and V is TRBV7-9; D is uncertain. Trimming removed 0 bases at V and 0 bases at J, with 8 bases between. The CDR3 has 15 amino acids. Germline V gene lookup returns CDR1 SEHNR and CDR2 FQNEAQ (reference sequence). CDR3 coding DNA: TGTGCCAGCAGCTTAGCGAGTGGTATGAACACTGAAGCTTTCTTT. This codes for CASSLASGMNTEAFF. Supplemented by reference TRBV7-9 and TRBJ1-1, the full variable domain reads DTGVSQNPRHKITKRGQNVTFRCDPISEHNRLYWYRQTLGQGPEFLTYFQNEAQLEKSRLLSDRFSAERPKGSFSTLEIQRTEQGDSAMYLCASSLASGMNTEAFFGQGTRLTVV.

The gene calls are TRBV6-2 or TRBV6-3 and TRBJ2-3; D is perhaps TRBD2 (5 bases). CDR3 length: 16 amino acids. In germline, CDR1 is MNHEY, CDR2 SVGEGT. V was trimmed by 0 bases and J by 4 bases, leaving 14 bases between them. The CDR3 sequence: CASSYSSSVFADTQYF. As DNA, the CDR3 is TGTGCCAGCAGTTACTCCAGTAGCGTGTTCGCAGATACGCAGTATTTT.

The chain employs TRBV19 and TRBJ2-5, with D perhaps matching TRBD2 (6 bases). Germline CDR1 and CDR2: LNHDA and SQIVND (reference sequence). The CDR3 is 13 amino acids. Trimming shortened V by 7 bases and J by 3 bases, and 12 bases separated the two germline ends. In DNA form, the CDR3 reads TGTGCCAGTAATAGGGGAGGTAAAGAGACCCAGTACTTC. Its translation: CASNRGGKETQYF.

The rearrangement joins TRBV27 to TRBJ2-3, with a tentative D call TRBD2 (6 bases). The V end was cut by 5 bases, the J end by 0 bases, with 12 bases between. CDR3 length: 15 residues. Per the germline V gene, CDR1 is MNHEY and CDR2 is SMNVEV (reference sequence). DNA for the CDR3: TGTGCCAGCAGTCGGGACTTTGCTAGCACAGATACGCAGTATTTT. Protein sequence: CASSRDFASTDTQYF.

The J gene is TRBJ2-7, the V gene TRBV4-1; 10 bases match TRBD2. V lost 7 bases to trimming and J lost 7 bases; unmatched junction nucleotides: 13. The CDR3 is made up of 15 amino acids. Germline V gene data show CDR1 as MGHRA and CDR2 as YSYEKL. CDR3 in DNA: TGCGCCAGCATCCGCCAAGCGGGGGGGCCAGGGGAGCAGTACTTC. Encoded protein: CASIRQAGGPGEQYF.

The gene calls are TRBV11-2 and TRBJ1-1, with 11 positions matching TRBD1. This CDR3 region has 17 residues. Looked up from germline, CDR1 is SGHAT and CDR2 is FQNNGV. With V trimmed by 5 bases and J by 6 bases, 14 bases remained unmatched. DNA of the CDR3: TGTGCCAGCAGCGCCCGGACAGGGGGCGGTAGCGGCGCTGAAGCTTTCTTT. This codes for CASSARTGGGSGAEAFF.

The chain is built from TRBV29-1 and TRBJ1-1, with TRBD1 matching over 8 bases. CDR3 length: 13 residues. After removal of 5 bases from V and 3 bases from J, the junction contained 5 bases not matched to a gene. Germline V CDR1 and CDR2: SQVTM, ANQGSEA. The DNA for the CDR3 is TGCAGCGTTCGGACAGGGATGGACACTGAAGCTTTCTTT. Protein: CSVRTGMDTEAFF.

CDR3 DNA: TGCGCCAGCAGCTTGACTATCAGTGCCAAAAACATTCAGTACTTC. This codes for CASSLTISAKNIQYF. The V call is TRBV5-1, the J call TRBJ2-4; no clear D gene. The CDR3 totals 15 residues. Trimming took 1 base from V and 1 from J, leaving 9 bases between them. Germline V gene lookup returns CDR1 SGHRS and CDR2 YFSETQ.

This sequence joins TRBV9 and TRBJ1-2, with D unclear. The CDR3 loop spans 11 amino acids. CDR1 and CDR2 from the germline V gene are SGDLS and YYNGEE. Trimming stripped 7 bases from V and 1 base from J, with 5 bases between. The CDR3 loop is CASEVNYGYTF. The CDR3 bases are TGTGCCAGCGAGGTTAACTATGGCTACACCTTC.

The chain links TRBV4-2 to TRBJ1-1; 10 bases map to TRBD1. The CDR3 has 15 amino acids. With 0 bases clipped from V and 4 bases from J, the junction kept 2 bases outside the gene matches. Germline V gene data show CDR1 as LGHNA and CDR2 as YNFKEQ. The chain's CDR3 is CASSQEGQGSTEAFF. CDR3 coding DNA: TGTGCCAGCAGCCAAGAGGGACAGGGGAGCACTGAAGCTTTCTTT.

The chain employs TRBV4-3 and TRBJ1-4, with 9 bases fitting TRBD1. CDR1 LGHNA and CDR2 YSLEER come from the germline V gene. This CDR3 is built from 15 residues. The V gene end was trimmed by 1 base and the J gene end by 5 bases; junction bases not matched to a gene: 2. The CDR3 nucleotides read TGCGCCAGCAGCCAAGGGACAGGGGACAATGAAAAACTGTTTTTT. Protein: CASSQGTGDNEKLFF.

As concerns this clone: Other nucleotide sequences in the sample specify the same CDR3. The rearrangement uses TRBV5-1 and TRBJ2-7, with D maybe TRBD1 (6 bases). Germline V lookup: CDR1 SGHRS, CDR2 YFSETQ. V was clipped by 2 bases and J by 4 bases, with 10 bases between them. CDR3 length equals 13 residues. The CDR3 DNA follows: TGCGCCAGCAGCTTCGGGGACACGTACGAGCAGTACTTC. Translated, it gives CASSFGDTYEQYF.